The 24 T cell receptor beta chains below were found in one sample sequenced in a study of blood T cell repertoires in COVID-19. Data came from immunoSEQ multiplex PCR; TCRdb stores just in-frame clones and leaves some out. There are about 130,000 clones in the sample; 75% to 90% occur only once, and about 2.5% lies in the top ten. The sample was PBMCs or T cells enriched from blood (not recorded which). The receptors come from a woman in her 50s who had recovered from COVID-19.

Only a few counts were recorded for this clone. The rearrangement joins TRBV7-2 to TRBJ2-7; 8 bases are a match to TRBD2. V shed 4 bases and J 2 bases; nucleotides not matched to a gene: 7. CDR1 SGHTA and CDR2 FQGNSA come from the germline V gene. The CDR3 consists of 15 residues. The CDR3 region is CASSSRTSRAYEQYF. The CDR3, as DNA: TGTGCCAGCAGCTCCAGGACTAGCAGGGCCTACGAGCAGTACTTC.

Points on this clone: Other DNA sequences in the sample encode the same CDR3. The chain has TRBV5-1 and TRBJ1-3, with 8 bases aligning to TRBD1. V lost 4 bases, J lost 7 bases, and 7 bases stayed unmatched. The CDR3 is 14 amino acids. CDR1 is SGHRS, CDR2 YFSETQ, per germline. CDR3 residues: CASSPGQGLNTIYF. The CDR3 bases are TGCGCCAGCAGCCCAGGACAGGGTCTGAACACCATATATTTT.

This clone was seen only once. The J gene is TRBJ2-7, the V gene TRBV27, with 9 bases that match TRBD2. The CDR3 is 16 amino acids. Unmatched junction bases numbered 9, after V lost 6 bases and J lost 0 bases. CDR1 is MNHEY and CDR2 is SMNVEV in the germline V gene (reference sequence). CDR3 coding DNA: TGTGCCAGCAGAAACGCTCTAGCGGGGATCTCCTACGAGCAGTACTTC. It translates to CASRNALAGISYEQYF.

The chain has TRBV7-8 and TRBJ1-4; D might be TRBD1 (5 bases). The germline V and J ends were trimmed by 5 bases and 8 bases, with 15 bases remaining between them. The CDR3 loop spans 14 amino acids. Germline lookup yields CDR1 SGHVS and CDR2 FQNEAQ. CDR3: CASSLRGVVEKLFF. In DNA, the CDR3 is TGTGCCAGCAGCCTCCGGGGGGTGGTGGAAAAACTGTTTTTT.

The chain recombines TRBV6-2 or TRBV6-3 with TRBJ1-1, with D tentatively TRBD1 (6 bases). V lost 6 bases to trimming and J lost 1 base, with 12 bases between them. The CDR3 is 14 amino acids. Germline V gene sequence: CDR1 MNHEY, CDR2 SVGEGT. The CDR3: CASSLWDTNTEAFF. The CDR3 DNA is TGTGCCAGCAGCCTCTGGGACACGAACACTGAAGCTTTCTTT.

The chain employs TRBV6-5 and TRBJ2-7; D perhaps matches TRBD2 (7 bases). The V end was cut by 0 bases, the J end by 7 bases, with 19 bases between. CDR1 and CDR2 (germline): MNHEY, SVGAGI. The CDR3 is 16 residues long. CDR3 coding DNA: TGTGCCAGCAGTTACTCGGGGAGGGGGGTCGGAGGGGAGCAGTACTTC. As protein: CASSYSGRGVGGEQYF.

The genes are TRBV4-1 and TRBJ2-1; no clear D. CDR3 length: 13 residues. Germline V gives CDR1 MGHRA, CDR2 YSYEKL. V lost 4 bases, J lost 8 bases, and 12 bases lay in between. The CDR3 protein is CASSPLPVDEQFF. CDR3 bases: TGCGCCAGCAGCCCACTACCAGTCGATGAGCAGTTCTTC.

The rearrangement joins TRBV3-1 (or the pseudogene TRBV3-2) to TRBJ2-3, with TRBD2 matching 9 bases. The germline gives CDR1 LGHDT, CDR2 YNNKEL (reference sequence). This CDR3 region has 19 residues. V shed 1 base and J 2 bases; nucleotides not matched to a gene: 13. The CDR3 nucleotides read TGTGCCAGCAGCCAAGCCCTATCCCAGACTAGCGGTACCACAGATACGCAGTATTTT. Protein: CASSQALSQTSGTTDTQYF.

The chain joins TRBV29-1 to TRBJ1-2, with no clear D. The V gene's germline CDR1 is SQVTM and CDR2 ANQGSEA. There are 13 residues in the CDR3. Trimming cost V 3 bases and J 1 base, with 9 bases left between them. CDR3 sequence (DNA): TGCAGCGTTGAGGCCCGCTTTAACTATGGCTACACCTTC. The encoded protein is CSVEARFNYGYTF.

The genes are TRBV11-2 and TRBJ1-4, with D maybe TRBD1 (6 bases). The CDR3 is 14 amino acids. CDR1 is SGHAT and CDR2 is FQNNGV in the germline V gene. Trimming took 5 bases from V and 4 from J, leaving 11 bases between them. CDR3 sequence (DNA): TGTGCCAGCAGCGTAGGGGGGGTTAATGAAAAACTGTTTTTT. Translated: CASSVGGVNEKLFF.

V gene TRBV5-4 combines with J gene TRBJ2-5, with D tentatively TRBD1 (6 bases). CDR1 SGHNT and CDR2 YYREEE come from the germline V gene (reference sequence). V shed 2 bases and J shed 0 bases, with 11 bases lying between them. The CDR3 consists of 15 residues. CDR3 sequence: CASSFGQPYQETQYF. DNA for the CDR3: TGTGCCAGCAGCTTTGGACAGCCCTACCAAGAGACCCAGTACTTC. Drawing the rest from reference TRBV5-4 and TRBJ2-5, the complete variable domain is ETGVTQSPTHLIKTRGQQVTLRCSSQSGHNTVSWYQQALGQGPQFIFQYYREEENGRGNFPPRFSGLQFPNYSSELNVNALELDDSALYLCASSFGQPYQETQYFGPGTRLLVL.

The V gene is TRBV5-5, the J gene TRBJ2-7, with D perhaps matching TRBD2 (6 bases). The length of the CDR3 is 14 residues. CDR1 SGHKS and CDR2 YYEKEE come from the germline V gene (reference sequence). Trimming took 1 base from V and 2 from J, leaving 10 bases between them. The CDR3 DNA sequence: TGTGCCAGCAGCTTGTCACGCGGGGCCTACGAGCAGTACTTC. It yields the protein CASSLSRGAYEQYF. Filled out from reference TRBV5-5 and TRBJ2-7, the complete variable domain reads DAGVTQSPTHLIKTRGQQVTLRCSPISGHKSVSWYQQVLGQGPQFIFQYYEKEERGRGNFPDRFSARQFPNYSSELNVNALLLGDSALYLCASSLSRGAYEQYFGPGTRLTVT.

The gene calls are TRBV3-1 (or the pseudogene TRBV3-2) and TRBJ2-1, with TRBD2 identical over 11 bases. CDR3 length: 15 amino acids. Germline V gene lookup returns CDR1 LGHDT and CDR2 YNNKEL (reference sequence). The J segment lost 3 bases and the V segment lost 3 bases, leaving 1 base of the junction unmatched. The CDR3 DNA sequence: TGTGCCAGCAGCCATAGCGGGGGGGTCTACAATGAGCAGTTCTTC. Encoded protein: CASSHSGGVYNEQFF.

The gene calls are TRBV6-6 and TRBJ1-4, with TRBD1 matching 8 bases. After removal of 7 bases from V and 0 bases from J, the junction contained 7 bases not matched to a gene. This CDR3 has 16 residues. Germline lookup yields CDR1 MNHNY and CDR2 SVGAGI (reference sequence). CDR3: CASNPDRVATNEKLFF. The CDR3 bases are TGTGCCAGCAACCCGGACAGGGTTGCAACTAATGAAAAACTGTTTTTT.

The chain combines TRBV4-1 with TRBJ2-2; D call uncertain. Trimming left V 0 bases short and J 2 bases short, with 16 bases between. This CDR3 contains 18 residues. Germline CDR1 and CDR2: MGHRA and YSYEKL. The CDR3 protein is CASSQEPTIKLNTGELFF. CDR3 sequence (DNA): TGCGCCAGCAGCCAAGAGCCGACAATAAAGCTTAACACCGGGGAGCTGTTTTTT.

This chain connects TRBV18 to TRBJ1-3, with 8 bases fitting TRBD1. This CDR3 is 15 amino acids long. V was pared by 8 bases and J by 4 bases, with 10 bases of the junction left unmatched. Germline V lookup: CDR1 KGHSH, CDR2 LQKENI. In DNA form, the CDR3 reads TGTGCCAGCACCCCAGGACAGGGAGGCGGAAACACCATATATTTT. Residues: CASTPGQGGGNTIYF.

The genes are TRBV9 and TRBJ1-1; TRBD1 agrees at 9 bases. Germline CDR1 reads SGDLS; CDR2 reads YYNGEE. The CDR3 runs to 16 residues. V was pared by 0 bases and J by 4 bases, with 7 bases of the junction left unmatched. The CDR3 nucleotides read TGTGCCAGCAGCGTAGCTACGACAGGGGGGGCCACTGAAGCTTTCTTT. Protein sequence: CASSVATTGGATEAFF. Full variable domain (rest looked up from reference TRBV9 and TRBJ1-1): DSGVTQTPKHLITATGQRVTLRCSPRSGDLSVYWYQQSLDQGLQFLIQYYNGEERAKGNILERFSAQQFPDLHSELNLSSLELGDSALYFCASSVATTGGATEAFFGQGTRLTVV.

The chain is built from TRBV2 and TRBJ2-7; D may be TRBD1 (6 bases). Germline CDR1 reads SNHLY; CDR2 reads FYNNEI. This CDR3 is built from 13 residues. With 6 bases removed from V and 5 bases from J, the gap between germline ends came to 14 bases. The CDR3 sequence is CASSRTVSDEQYF. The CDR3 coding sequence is TGTGCCAGCAGCCGGACAGTGTCGGACGAGCAGTACTTC.

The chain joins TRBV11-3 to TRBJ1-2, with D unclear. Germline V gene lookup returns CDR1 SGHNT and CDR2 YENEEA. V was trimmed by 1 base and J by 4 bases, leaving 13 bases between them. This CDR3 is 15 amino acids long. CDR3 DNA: TGTGCCAGCAGCTTAGGAGGAGGATCCCGCTATGGCTACACCTTC. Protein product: CASSLGGGSRYGYTF.

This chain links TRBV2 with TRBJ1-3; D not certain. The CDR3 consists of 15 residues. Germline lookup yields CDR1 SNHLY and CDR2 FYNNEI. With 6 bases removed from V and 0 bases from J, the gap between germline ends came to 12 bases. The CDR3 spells CASRTDSGSGNTIYF. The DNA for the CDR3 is TGTGCCAGCAGGACGGACTCGGGCTCTGGAAACACCATATATTTT.

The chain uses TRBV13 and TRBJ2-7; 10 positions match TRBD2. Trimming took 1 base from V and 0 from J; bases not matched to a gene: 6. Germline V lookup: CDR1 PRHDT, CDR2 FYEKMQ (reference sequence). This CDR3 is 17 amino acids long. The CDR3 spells CASSLVASGSYSYEQYF. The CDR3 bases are TGTGCCAGCAGCTTAGTTGCTAGCGGGAGTTACTCCTACGAGCAGTACTTC.

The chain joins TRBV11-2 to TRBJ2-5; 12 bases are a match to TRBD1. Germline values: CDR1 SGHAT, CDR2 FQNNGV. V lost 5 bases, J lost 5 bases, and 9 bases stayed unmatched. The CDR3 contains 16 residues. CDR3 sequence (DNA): TGTGCCAGCAGCCCATCCGGGACAGGGGGCGGGGAGACCCAGTACTTC. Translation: CASSPSGTGGGETQYF. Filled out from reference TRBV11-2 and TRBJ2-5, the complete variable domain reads EAGVAQSPRYKIIEKRQSVAFWCNPISGHATLYWYQQILGQGPKLLIQFQNNGVVDDSQLPKDRFSAERLKGVDSTLKIQPAKLEDSAVYLCASSPSGTGGGETQYFGPGTRLLVL.

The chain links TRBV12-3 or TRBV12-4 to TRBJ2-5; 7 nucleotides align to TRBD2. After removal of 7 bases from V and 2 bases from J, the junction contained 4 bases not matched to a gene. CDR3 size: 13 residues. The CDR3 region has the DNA TGTGCCAGCACCCCGGGACTACAAGAGACCCAGTACTTC. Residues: CASTPGLQETQYF.

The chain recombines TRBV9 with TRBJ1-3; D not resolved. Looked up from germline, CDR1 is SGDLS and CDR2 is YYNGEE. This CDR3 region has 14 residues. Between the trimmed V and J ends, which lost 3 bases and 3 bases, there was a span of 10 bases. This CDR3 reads CASSAAVVGNTIYF. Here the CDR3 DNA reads TGTGCCAGCAGCGCAGCGGTGGTTGGAAACACCATATATTTT. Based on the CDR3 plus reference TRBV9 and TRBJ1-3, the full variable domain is DSGVTQTPKHLITATGQRVTLRCSPRSGDLSVYWYQQSLDQGLQFLIQYYNGEERAKGNILERFSAQQFPDLHSELNLSSLELGDSALYFCASSAAVVGNTIYFGEGSWLTVV.